Sequencing of this TCR beta chain was carried out in a study of cytomegalovirus exposure and HLA in healthy donors. General study results and limits: Reportedly, fewer N-insertions than the approximately 680-donor mean appeared in an Asian-associated ancestry cluster in a later analysis. A classifier reportedly called cytomegalovirus status with high sensitivity and specificity.

With 4 bases removed from V and 4 bases from J, the gap between germline ends came to 16 bases. Germline lookup yields CDR1 GTSNPN and CDR2 SVGIG (reference sequence). This CDR3 spans 14 amino acids. PCR used 60 Vbeta primers and 13 Jbeta primers. Using immunoSEQ multiplex PCR, the repertoire was profiled, and TCRdb retains in-frame clones only, with some absent. The table has 170,000 or so clones, over 70% seen once; the top ten hold approximately 1.3%. On this clone itself: Its target is unknown.

The J gene is TRBJ1-2, the V gene TRBV30; D possibly corresponds to TRBD1 (6 bases). Specimen: PBMCs. The sequence came from a woman between 25 and 40 years old in good health and CMV-seropositive. The CDR3 DNA sequence: TGTGCCTGGAAAAAGGGGGATCTCTTCTATGGCTACACCTTC. It codes for CAWKKGDLFYGYTF. Together with reference TRBV30 and TRBJ1-2, the CDR3 gives the full variable domain: SQTIHQWPATLVQPVGSPLSLECTVEGTSNPNLYWYRQAAGRGLQLLFYSVGIGQISSEVPQNLSASRPQDRQFILSSKKLLLSDSGFYLCAWKKGDLFYGYTFGSGTRLTVV.